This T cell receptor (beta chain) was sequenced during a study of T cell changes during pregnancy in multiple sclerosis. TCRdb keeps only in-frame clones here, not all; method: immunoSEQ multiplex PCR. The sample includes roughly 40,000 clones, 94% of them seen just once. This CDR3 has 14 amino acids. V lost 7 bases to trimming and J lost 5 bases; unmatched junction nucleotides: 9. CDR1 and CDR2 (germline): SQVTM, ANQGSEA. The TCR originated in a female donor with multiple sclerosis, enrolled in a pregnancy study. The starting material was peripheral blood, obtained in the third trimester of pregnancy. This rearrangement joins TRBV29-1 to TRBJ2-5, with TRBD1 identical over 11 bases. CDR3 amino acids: CSGRPGTGGETQYF. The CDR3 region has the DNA TGCAGCGGGAGACCCGGGACAGGGGGGGAGACCCAGTACTTC.